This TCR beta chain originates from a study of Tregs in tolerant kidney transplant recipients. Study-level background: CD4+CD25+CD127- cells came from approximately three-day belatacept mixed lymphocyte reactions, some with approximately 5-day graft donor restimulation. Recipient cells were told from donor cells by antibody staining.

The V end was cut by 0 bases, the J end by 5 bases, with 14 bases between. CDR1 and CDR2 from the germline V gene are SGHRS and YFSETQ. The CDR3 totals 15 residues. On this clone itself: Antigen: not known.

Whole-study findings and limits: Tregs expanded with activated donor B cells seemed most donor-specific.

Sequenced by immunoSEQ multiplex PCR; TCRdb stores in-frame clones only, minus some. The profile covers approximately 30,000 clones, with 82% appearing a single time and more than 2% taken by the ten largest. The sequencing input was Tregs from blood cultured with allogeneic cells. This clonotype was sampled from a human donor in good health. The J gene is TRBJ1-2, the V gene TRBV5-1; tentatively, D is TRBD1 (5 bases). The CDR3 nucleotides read TGCGCCAGCAGCTTGGGGCAGGGACGAACTTATGGCTACACCTTC. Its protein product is CASSLGQGRTYGYTF. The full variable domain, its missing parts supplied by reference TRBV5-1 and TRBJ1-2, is KAGVTQTPRYLIKTRGQQVTLSCSPISGHRSVSWYQQTPGQGLQFLFEYFSETQRNKGNFPGRFSGRQFSNSRSEMNVSTLELGDSALYLCASSLGQGRTYGYTFGSGTRLTVV.